A single sample is the source of the 21 T cell receptor beta chains below, sequenced in a study of blood T cells in healthy people across ages. The second PCR ran about 6 to 11 cycles with a sample-barcoded 5' primer and J-beta primers. MiXCR, run by TCRdb on the 5' RACE reads, gives a single entry per CDR3 protein. This sample has hundreds of thousands of distinct CDR3 sequences, with roughly 21% found just once. The sequencing sample was made of blood. The receptors were gathered from a man aged 65-85 years in good health.

This chain joins TRBV10-3 and TRBJ2-5; no clear D. The end of the DNA is better explained by TRBJ2-1, so the J call may be wrong. The CDR3 contains 15 residues. The germline V gene has CDR1 ENHRY and CDR2 SYGVKD. The CDR3 DNA reads as TGTGCCATCAGTGAAGCCCCAGGTCAGATCCATGGGCAGTTCTTC. It is translated as CAISEAPGQIHGQFF.

As concerns this clonotype: The junction shows a germline mismatch at one end, possibly a read error. The rearrangement joins TRBV18 to TRBJ2-5, with D possibly TRBD2 on 5 matching bases. This CDR3 contains 15 residues. Germline lookup yields CDR1 KGHSH and CDR2 LQKENI. As DNA, the CDR3 is TGTGCCGGCTCCCCAGCGGCTTGGGGTGTGGAGACCCAGTACTTC. It translates to CAGSPAAWGVETQYF.

This clonotype was seen repeatedly, ten times or more. This rearrangement joins TRBV10-3 to TRBJ2-1, with TRBD2 identical over 7 bases. CDR1 and CDR2 (germline): ENHRY, SYGVKD. The V segment lost 0 bases and the J segment 7 bases; nucleotides outside the gene matches: 9. There are 16 residues in the CDR3. In nucleotides, the CDR3 is TGTGCCATCAGTGAGTCCGGCGGGAGCAACCTTAATGAGCAGTTCTTC. This sequence encodes CAISESGGSNLNEQFF.

This clonotype has only a few counts. The chain uses TRBV6-2 or TRBV6-3 and TRBJ2-7, with 7 nucleotides matching TRBD1. This CDR3 region has 12 residues. The ends lost 9 bases at V and 2 bases at J; junction bases unmatched: 4. CDR1 is MNHEY and CDR2 is SVGEGT in the germline V gene. CDR3 coding DNA: TGTGCCAGTTGGACAGGAGCCTACGAGCAGTACTTC. It encodes CASWTGAYEQYF.

CDR3 loop: CSARPKGSGSTDTQYF. CDR3 DNA sequence: TGCAGTGCTAGACCTAAGGGCAGCGGCAGCACAGATACGCAGTATTTT. The chain employs TRBV20-1 and TRBJ2-3, with TRBD2 as a possible D gene (5 bases). The CDR3 spans 16 residues. V was pared by 2 bases and J by 0 bases, with 15 bases between. Germline V gene data show CDR1 as DFQATT and CDR2 as SNEGSKA (reference sequence).

As for this clonotype: No conserved phenylalanine or tryptophan ends this CDR3, so it is likely a read error. The chain uses TRBV5-1 and TRBJ2-3; 10 bases fit TRBD2. This CDR3 spans 19 amino acids. Germline CDR1 is SGHRS and CDR2 is YFSETQ. The V and J ends lost 0 bases and 2 bases, in that order; junction bases with no gene match: 12. CDR3 sequence reads: CASSLAGTSAPEATDTQYL. The CDR3 bases are TGCGCCAGCAGCTTGGCCGGGACTAGCGCCCCCGAGGCCACAGATACGCAGTATCTT.

The rearrangement joins TRBV20-1 to TRBJ2-5, with 9 bases lining up with TRBD2. The CDR3 is made up of 15 amino acids. CDR1 and CDR2 (germline): DFQATT, SNEGSKA (reference sequence). V trimming: 2 bases; J trimming: 2 bases; junction bases outside the gene matches: 6. In DNA, the CDR3 is TGCAGTGCTAGACCGGGGACTAGCAGTCAAGAGACCCAGTACTTC. This codes for CSARPGTSSQETQYF.

The table lists this clonotype with many counts. The chain combines TRBV7-3 with TRBJ2-2; 11 nucleotides match TRBD1. Germline values: CDR1 SGHTA, CDR2 FQGTGA. The CDR3 has 16 residues. Losses at the gene ends were 5 bases for V and 6 bases for J; bases not matched to a gene: 8. The CDR3 sequence: CASSLIPGQGAGELFF. The CDR3 DNA sequence: TGTGCCAGCAGCCTAATTCCGGGACAGGGGGCCGGGGAGCTGTTTTTT.

V gene TRBV6-2 or TRBV6-3 combines with J gene TRBJ2-1; unclear D gene. Germline V gene data show CDR1 as MNHEY and CDR2 as SVGEGT. V was shortened by 6 bases and J by 7 bases, with 16 bases between the two germline ends. The CDR3 contains 14 residues. Written as DNA, the CDR3 is TGTGCCAGCAGCTTAATGGCGGTTCGTAATGAGCAGTTCTTC. This encodes CASSLMAVRNEQFF.

The chain couples TRBV28 to TRBJ1-1; D is perhaps TRBD1 (5 bases). The germline V and J ends were trimmed by 5 bases and 5 bases, with 15 bases remaining between them. The germline V gene has CDR1 MDHEN and CDR2 SYDVKM. The CDR3 spans 14 residues. CDR3 DNA sequence: TGTGCCAGCAGTCTTCCGGGACGGCGTACTGAAGCTTTCTTT. It translates to CASSLPGRRTEAFF.

About this clonotype itself: A much larger clone differs from this one at a single base, so this may be a read error. This CDR3 is missing its conserved last phenylalanine or tryptophan, likely due to a read error. The chain employs TRBV20-1 and TRBJ2-5; D gene unclear. Germline V gene lookup returns CDR1 DFQATT and CDR2 SNEGSKA (reference sequence). V shed 4 bases and J shed 4 bases, with 4 bases lying between them. The CDR3 runs to 10 residues. In nucleotides, the CDR3 is TGCAGTGCTACTAGAGAGACCCAGTACCTC. It translates to CSATRETQYL.

This clonotype was counted between two and nine times. The chain recombines TRBV20-1 with TRBJ1-2; D perhaps matches TRBD1 (5 bases). Germline loops: CDR1 DFQATT, CDR2 SNEGSKA (reference sequence). CDR3 size: 15 residues. Trimming cost V 5 bases and J 4 bases, with 20 bases left between them. The chain's CDR3 is CSAQTGGGTSYGYTF. The CDR3 DNA sequence: TGCAGTGCTCAAACCGGGGGAGGGACCTCCTATGGCTACACCTTC.

The V gene is TRBV5-4, the J gene TRBJ2-5, with D perhaps given as TRBD1 or TRBD2 (6 bases each). Germline V CDR1 and CDR2: SGHNT, YYREEE (reference sequence). V was cut by 2 bases and J by 2 bases, with 13 bases left in between. The CDR3 consists of 15 residues. CDR3 residues: CASSFDRRDQETQYF. The CDR3 DNA reads as TGTGCCAGCAGCTTCGACAGGAGGGATCAAGAGACCCAGTACTTC.

This clonotype has only a few counts. The rearrangement uses TRBV28 and TRBJ2-7; 10 positions match TRBD2. CDR1 is MDHEN and CDR2 is SYDVKM in the germline V gene. The CDR3 has 16 residues. The CDR3 spells CASVVSLAGVSNEQYF. The CDR3 DNA follows: TGTGCTAGCGTGGTCTCTCTAGCGGGAGTTAGCAACGAGCAGTACTTC. The entire variable domain, with the rest obtained from reference TRBV28 and TRBJ2-7, is as follows: DVKVTQSSRYLVKRTGEKVFLECVQDMDHENMFWYRQDPGLGLRLIYFSYDVKMKEKGDIPEGYSVSREKKERFSLILESASTNQTSMYLCASVVSLAGVSNEQYFGPGTRLTVT.

This clonotype was seen only a few times. J is TRBJ2-5 and V is TRBV4-1; D gene ambiguous. V lost 1 base, J lost 2 bases, and 8 bases lay in between. The CDR3 covers 14 residues. Germline CDR1 and CDR2: MGHRA and YSYEKL. CDR3 amino acids: CASSQVTNQETQYF. The DNA of the CDR3 is TGCGCCAGCAGCCAAGTGACAAATCAAGAGACCCAGTACTTC.

The chain recombines TRBV6-6 with TRBJ1-4; no clear D. V lost 1 base and J lost 4, with 10 bases in between. The germline CDR1 and CDR2 sequences are MNHNY and SVGAGI (reference sequence). There are 15 residues in the CDR3. The CDR3 sequence: CASSYYGGHNEKLFF. The CDR3 region has the DNA TGTGCCAGCAGTTACTATGGTGGGCATAATGAAAAACTGTTTTTT.

The CDR3 here is CASSAVGGLAGISGYF. CDR3 nucleotides: TGTGCCAGCAGTGCCGTAGGTGGACTAGCGGGAATATCAGGGTATTTT. The rearrangement uses TRBV2 and TRBJ2-3; the match to TRBD2 covers 12 bases. The CDR3 contains 16 residues. Germline V gene data show CDR1 as SNHLY and CDR2 as FYNNEI. The trim removed 4 bases at V and 14 bases at J, leaving 16 bases unmatched.

A few counts support this clonotype. The chain joins TRBV21-1 to TRBJ1-5; the table assigns TRBD1, which was not confirmed against the DNA. TRBV21-1 is termed a pseudogene. CDR3 length: 19 residues. DNA of the CDR3: TGTGCCAGCAGCAACCCTAGGGGGACAGGGGGCGTCGGCAATCAGCCCCAGCATTTT. Translation gives CASSNPRGTGGVGNQPQHF.

This clonotype appeared a few times. This sequence joins TRBV3-1 and TRBJ1-4, with D unresolved. CDR3 length equals 14 residues. V lost 0 bases and J 4 bases, leaving 6 bases between the germline ends. From germline, CDR1 is LGHDT and CDR2 YNNKEL (reference sequence). The DNA of the CDR3 is TGTGCCAGCAGCCAAGAGCAAGATAATGAAAAACTGTTTTTT. Protein: CASSQEQDNEKLFF. The full variable domain, in which reference TRBV3-1 and TRBJ1-4 provide the parts outside the CDR3, is DTAVSQTPKYLVTQMGNDKSIKCEQNLGHDTMYWYKQDSKKFLKIMFSYNNKELIINETVPNRFSPKSPDKAHLNLHINSLELGDSAVYFCASSQEQDNEKLFFGSGTQLSVL.

A word on this clonotype: An end of the junction differs from the germline gene, which may be a read error. The gene calls are TRBV7-9 and TRBJ2-3, with 10 bases identical to TRBD1. The CDR3 has 17 residues. Germline CDR1 reads SEHNR; CDR2 reads FQNEAQ (reference sequence). This chain's CDR3 is CASSWSAGTGVSDTQCF. Here the CDR3 DNA reads TGTGCCAGCAGCTGGTCCGCGGGGACAGGGGTGTCAGATACGCAGTGTTTT.

There are a few counts of this clonotype. This chain links TRBV29-1 with TRBJ2-3, with 7 bases that match TRBD2. CDR1 is SQVTM, CDR2 ANQGSEA, per germline. The CDR3 length is 12 residues. V gave up 5 bases and J gave up 10 bases; unmatched junction bases: 9. For the CDR3, the DNA is TGCAGCGTTTCAATAGGACTAGGAGCGCAGTATTTT. Translated, it gives CSVSIGLGAQYF.